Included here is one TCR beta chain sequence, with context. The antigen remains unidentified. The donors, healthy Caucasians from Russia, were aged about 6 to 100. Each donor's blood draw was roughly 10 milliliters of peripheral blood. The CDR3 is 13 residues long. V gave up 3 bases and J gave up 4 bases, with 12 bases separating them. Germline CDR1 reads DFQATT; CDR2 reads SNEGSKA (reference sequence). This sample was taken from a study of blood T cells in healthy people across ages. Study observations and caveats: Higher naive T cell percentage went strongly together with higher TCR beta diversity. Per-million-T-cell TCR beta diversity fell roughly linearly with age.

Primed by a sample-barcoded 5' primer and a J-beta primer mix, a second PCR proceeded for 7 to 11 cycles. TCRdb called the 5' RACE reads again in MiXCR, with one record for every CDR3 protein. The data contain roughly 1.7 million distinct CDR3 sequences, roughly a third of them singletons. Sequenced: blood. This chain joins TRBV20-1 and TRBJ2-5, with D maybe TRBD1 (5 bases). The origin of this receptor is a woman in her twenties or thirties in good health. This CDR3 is CSARGGAGETQYF. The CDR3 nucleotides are TGCAGTGCTAGGGGTGGGGCCGGAGAGACCCAGTACTTC.